This entry describes one T cell receptor beta chain. Its cognate antigen is unknown. TCRdb reprocessed the reads with MiXCR, giving one entry per CDR3 protein. The sample carries approximately 910,000 distinct CDR3 sequences, approximately 31% recorded once. The data are from a study of T cell repertoires in cytomegalovirus infection. Study observations and caveats: Carriers of CMV and the relevant HLA type were discriminated by public TCR beta frequency. The ex vivo response showed dominance by HLA-C-restricted CMV-specific TCR beta clonotypes.

Between the trimmed V and J ends, which lost 0 bases and 5 bases, there was a span of 11 bases. The CDR3 totals 15 residues. Germline loops: CDR1 MGHRA, CDR2 YSYEKL. The gene calls are TRBV4-1 and TRBJ2-1, with D hard to call. The receptor was isolated from a human donor in good health (CMV status not recorded). Some clones in this sample may be carry-over from other donors' samples. The material sequenced was cultured CD8+ T cells from PBMCs, taken from culture after CMV antigen stimulation. The CDR3 coding sequence is TGCGCCAGCAGCCAAGATCGAGGAGAAAACAATGAGCAGTTCTTC. It specifies CASSQDRGENNEQFF.